The 21 T cell receptor beta chains below were found in one sample sequenced in a study of blood T cells in healthy people across ages. Then a second PCR, running roughly 7 to 11 cycles, was carried out with a sample-barcoded 5' primer and a J-beta primer mix. TCRdb reanalysed the 5' RACE reads using MiXCR and keeps one entry per CDR3 protein. The data show approximately 800,000 distinct CDR3 sequences, 20% to 25% seen once. The same data also contributed to another study, on T cells of mothers and their children.

Sequencing was done on a sample of blood. The receptors come from a boy under 18 in good health.

This clonotype was detected a few times. The DNA of the CDR3 is TGCAGCGTTGAGATCCGATACAATGAGCAGTTCTTC. Translation gives CSVEIRYNEQFF. V gene TRBV29-1 combines with J gene TRBJ2-1; D is undetermined. Trimming stripped 3 bases from V and 4 bases from J, with 7 bases between. In germline, CDR1 is SQVTM, CDR2 ANQGSEA. This CDR3 has 12 amino acids.

The chain uses TRBV12-3 or TRBV12-4 and TRBJ1-1; D is undetermined. The CDR3 sequence is 14 residues long. The ends were cut back, 3 bases at V and 7 bases at J, with 15 bases in the middle. The CDR3, as DNA: TGTGCCAGCAGTTTGGGTCTACAAGGTGGTGAAGCTTTCTTT. Translation: CASSLGLQGGEAFF.

This clonotype was picked up a small number of times. The chain combines TRBV9 with TRBJ2-6, with D hard to call. The CDR3 consists of 13 residues. The V end was cut by 6 bases, the J end by 1 base, with 5 bases between. Germline assignment: CDR1 SGDLS and CDR2 YYNGEE. The CDR3 is CASMGSGANVLTF. DNA for the CDR3: TGTGCCAGCATGGGATCTGGGGCCAACGTCCTGACTTTC. The full variable domain, completed using reference TRBV9 and TRBJ2-6, is DSGVTQTPKHLITATGQRVTLRCSPRSGDLSVYWYQQSLDQGLQFLIQYYNGEERAKGNILERFSAQQFPDLHSELNLSSLELGDSALYFCASMGSGANVLTFGAGSRLTVL.

This rearrangement joins TRBV27 to TRBJ1-3; unclear D gene. Per the germline V gene, CDR1 is MNHEY and CDR2 is SMNVEV (reference sequence). The V end lost 1 base, the J end lost 7 bases, and 8 bases lay between the germline ends. This CDR3 has 13 amino acids. The CDR3 protein is CASSLLGSNTIYF. The CDR3 coding sequence is TGTGCCAGCAGTTTATTAGGTTCGAACACCATATATTTT.

This chain connects TRBV28 to TRBJ1-4; 9 nucleotides agree with TRBD1. Unmatched junction bases numbered 9, after V lost 5 bases and J lost 8 bases. The CDR3 sequence is 15 residues long. Germline V CDR1 and CDR2: MDHEN, SYDVKM. The CDR3 spells CASSTGQGMVEKLFF. The CDR3 nucleotides read TGTGCCAGCAGTACCGGACAGGGGATGGTCGAAAAACTGTTTTTT. Supplemented by reference TRBV28 and TRBJ1-4, the full variable domain reads DVKVTQSSRYLVKRTGEKVFLECVQDMDHENMFWYRQDPGLGLRLIYFSYDVKMKEKGDIPEGYSVSREKKERFSLILESASTNQTSMYLCASSTGQGMVEKLFFGSGTQLSVL.

The V gene is TRBV10-3, the J gene TRBJ1-2; a possible D gene is TRBD1 (5 bases). The CDR3 consists of 14 residues. The germline CDR1 and CDR2 sequences are ENHRY and SYGVKD. Trimming shortened V by 3 bases and J by 7 bases, and 15 bases separated the two germline ends. CDR3: CAISESGGDGGYTF. The CDR3 region has the DNA TGTGCCATCAGTGAATCGGGAGGGGATGGTGGCTACACCTTC.

The count of this clonotype is one. The gene calls are TRBV20-1 and TRBJ2-7; TRBD2 matches at 10 bases. Looked up from germline, CDR1 is DFQATT and CDR2 is SNEGSKA (reference sequence). The length of the CDR3 is 13 residues. V shed 6 bases and J 3 bases; nucleotides not matched to a gene: 5. The CDR3 loop reads CSAAGTSDYEQYF. As DNA, the CDR3 is TGCAGTGCCGCGGGGACTAGCGACTACGAGCAGTACTTC.

A few counts support this clonotype. V usage is TRBV6-5 and J usage is TRBJ2-5; the D gene is possibly TRBD2 (5 bases). V dropped 4 bases and J dropped 5 bases, with 14 bases sitting between them. This CDR3 spans 14 amino acids. Germline lookup yields CDR1 MNHEY and CDR2 SVGAGI. CDR3 region: CASSFSGSRETQYF. CDR3 nucleotide sequence: TGTGCCAGCAGTTTCTCGGGGAGCCGGGAGACCCAGTACTTC.

This chain connects TRBV27 to TRBJ2-3, with D tentatively TRBD1 or TRBD2 (5 bases each). The CDR3 extends over 13 amino acids. From germline, CDR1 is MNHEY and CDR2 SMNVEV (reference sequence). V was trimmed by 5 bases and J by 6 bases, leaving 12 bases between them. In nucleotides, the CDR3 is TGTGCCAGCAGTCGGGGACGGTCGGATACGCAGTATTTT. Protein product: CASSRGRSDTQYF.

The V and J genes are TRBV5-4 and TRBJ2-7; D call uncertain. The J call is doubtful: the DNA matches TRBJ2-1 better. CDR1 SGHNT and CDR2 YYREEE come from the germline V gene (reference sequence). The length of the CDR3 is 12 residues. The CDR3, as DNA: TGTGCCAGCAGCTTGAAGGTAAATGAGCAGTTCTTC. Translation: CASSLKVNEQFF.

V is TRBV25-1 and J is TRBJ2-1; TRBD2 aligns across 7 bases. The end of the DNA aligns better with TRBJ2-7, so the J call may be wrong. The CDR3 is 17 residues long. Germline loops: CDR1 MGHDK, CDR2 SYGVNS. The CDR3 bases are TGTGCCAGCAGTGGAAACAAGGGAGCTAGCGGAACGGCCGAGCAGTACTTC. Amino acids: CASSGNKGASGTAEQYF.

This chain links TRBV10-3 with TRBJ2-2, with 9 bases matching TRBD1. Germline CDR1 ENHRY, CDR2 SYGVKD. J gave up 2 bases and V 2 bases, and 6 bases lay outside the gene matches. CDR3 size: 17 residues. CDR3 loop: CAISEPDRGYNTGELFF. In nucleotides, the CDR3 is TGTGCCATCAGTGAGCCGGACAGGGGCTATAACACCGGGGAGCTGTTTTTT.

The table lists this clonotype with a few counts. The chain links TRBV6-5 to TRBJ1-2, with 7 bases fitting TRBD1. The CDR3 runs to 16 residues. From germline, CDR1 is MNHEY and CDR2 SVGAGI. With 0 bases clipped from V and 4 bases from J, the junction kept 8 bases outside the gene matches. The CDR3 DNA reads as TGTGCCAGCAGTTACTCAGAGGGGGCTACCGTCTATGGCTACACCTTC. Encoded protein: CASSYSEGATVYGYTF.

This clonotype was detected a few times. The chain employs TRBV24-1 and TRBJ2-7; D ambiguous. The V and J ends lost 3 bases and 0 bases respectively, with 11 bases between them. Per germline, CDR1 KGHDR and CDR2 SFDVKD. There are 15 residues in the CDR3. The CDR3 DNA reads as TGTGCCACCAGTGATAGTAGACGGAGCTCCTACGAGCAGTACTTC. The encoded protein is CATSDSRRSSYEQYF.

This chain joins TRBV3-1 and TRBJ2-5, with D hard to call. Germline assignment: CDR1 LGHDT and CDR2 YNNKEL (reference sequence). V was pared by 0 bases and J by 0 bases, with 11 bases between. This CDR3 region has 16 residues. CDR3 region: CASSQDAVTYQETQYF. As DNA, the CDR3 is TGTGCCAGCAGCCAAGATGCGGTGACTTACCAAGAGACCCAGTACTTC.

Comment on this clonotype: Sequence at one end of the junction differs from germline and may be a read error. The rearrangement links TRBV15 to TRBJ2-1; D remains unclear. The CDR3 has 11 residues. Germline V CDR1 and CDR2: LNHNV, YYDKDF (reference sequence). The CDR3 bases are TGTGGCACCAGCAGAGGACGAGAGCAGTTCTTC. Translating it yields CGTSRGREQFF.

V and J are TRBV12-3 or TRBV12-4 and TRBJ2-5; D is ambiguous. CDR3 length: 12 amino acids. CDR3 residues: CAPGREDETQYF. DNA for the CDR3: TGTGCACCGGGTAGGGAAGATGAGACCCAGTACTTC.

The chain uses TRBV3-1 and TRBJ2-7; the match to TRBD2 covers 10 bases. The germline V gene encodes CDR1 LGHDT and CDR2 YNNKEL (reference sequence). The CDR3 has 15 amino acids. The V segment lost 2 bases and the J segment 5 bases; nucleotides outside the gene matches: 6. The CDR3 loop is CASSQKRGGRHEQYF. CDR3 DNA sequence: TGTGCCAGCAGCCAAAAGCGGGGGGGTCGGCACGAGCAGTACTTC.

This rearrangement joins TRBV7-9 to TRBJ2-5; 9 nucleotides align to TRBD1. From germline, CDR1 is SEHNR and CDR2 FQNEAQ (reference sequence). The ends lost 6 bases at V and 0 bases at J; junction bases unmatched: 5. This CDR3 is 15 amino acids long. The CDR3 is CASRPGQGYQETQYF. CDR3 bases: TGTGCCAGCAGGCCCGGACAGGGGTACCAAGAGACCCAGTACTTC.

The chain links TRBV29-1 to TRBJ2-3, with D possibly matching TRBD2 (6 bases). The germline gives CDR1 SQVTM, CDR2 ANQGSEA. The CDR3 is 12 residues long. V lost 6 bases to trimming and J lost 5 bases, with 12 bases between them. CDR3 in amino acids: CSVVKEGDTQYF. The CDR3 DNA follows: TGCAGCGTCGTAAAGGAGGGAGATACGCAGTATTTT.

The chain links TRBV5-1 to TRBJ2-1; TRBD2 matches 9 bases. Germline loops: CDR1 SGHRS, CDR2 YFSETQ. This CDR3 spans 16 amino acids. V shed 5 bases and J 0 bases; nucleotides not matched to a gene: 6. The CDR3 here is CASSFRSGSSYNEQFF. CDR3 nucleotide sequence: TGCGCCAGCAGTTTCCGTAGCGGGAGCTCCTACAATGAGCAGTTCTTC.